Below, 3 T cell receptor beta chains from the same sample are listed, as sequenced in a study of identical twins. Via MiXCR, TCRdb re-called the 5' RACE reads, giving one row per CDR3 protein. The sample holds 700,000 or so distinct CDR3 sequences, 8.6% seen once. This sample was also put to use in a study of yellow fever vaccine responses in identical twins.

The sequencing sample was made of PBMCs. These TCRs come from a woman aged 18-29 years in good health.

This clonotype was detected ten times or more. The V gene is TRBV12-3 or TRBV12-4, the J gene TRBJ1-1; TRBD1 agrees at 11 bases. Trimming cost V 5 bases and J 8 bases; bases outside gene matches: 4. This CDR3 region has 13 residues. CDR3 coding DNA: TGTGCCAGCAGTCTCGGACAGGGGGCGGAAGCTTTCTTT. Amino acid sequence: CASSLGQGAEAFF.

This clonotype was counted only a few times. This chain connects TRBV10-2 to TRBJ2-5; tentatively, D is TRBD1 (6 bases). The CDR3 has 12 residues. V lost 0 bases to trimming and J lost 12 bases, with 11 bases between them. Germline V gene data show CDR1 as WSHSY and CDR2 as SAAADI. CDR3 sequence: CASSESWDTEYF. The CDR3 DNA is TGCGCCAGCAGTGAGTCTTGGGACACTGAGTACTTC.

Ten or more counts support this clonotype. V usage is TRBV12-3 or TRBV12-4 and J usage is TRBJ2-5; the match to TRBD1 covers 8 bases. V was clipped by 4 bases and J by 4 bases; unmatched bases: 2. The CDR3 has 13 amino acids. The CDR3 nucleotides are TGTGCCAGCAGTTACGACAGGGGAGAGACCCAGTACTTC. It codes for CASSYDRGETQYF.